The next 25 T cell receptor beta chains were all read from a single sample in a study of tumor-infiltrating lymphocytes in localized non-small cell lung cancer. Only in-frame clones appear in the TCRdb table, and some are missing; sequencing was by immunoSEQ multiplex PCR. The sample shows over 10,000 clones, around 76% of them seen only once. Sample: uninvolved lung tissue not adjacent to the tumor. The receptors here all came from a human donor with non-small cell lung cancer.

The CDR3: CASSGSSGSQQTGELFF. CDR3 DNA sequence: TGCGCCAGCAGCGGAAGTAGCGGGAGTCAACAAACCGGGGAGCTGTTTTTT. This sequence joins TRBV5-1 and TRBJ2-2, with TRBD2 matching over 9 bases. The J segment lost 5 bases and the V segment lost 4 bases, leaving 12 bases of the junction unmatched. CDR1 SGHRS and CDR2 YFSETQ come from the germline V gene. The CDR3 is made up of 17 amino acids.

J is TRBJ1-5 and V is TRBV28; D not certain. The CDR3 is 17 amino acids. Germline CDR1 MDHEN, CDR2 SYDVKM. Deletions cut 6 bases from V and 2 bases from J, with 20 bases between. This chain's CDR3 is CASSPGSSRVGNQPQHF. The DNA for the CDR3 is TGTGCCAGCAGCCCGGGGTCTTCCCGGGTGGGCAATCAGCCCCAGCATTTT.

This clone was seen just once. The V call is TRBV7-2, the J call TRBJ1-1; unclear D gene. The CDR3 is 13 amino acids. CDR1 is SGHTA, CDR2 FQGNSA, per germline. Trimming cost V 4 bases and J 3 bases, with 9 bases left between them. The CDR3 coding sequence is TGTGCCAGCAGCTCTACAAGTTACACTGAAGCTTTCTTT. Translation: CASSSTSYTEAFF.

CDR3 nucleotide sequence: TGTGCCAGCAGTTCCCCGGAGGGGGCAGGGAATTCACCCCTCCACTTT. Its translation is CASSSPEGAGNSPLHF. The chain links TRBV28 to TRBJ1-6; 7 positions match TRBD1. Germline lookup yields CDR1 MDHEN and CDR2 SYDVKM. J lost 7 bases, V lost 4 bases, and 10 bases had no gene match. The CDR3 runs 16 residues.

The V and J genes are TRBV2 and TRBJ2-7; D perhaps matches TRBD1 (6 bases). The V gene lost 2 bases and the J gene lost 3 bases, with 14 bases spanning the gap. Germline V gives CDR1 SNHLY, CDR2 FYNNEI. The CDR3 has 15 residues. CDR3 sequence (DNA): TGTGCCAGCAGTGAATCCTGGGGGCTAGGCTACGAGCAGTACTTC. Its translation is CASSESWGLGYEQYF.

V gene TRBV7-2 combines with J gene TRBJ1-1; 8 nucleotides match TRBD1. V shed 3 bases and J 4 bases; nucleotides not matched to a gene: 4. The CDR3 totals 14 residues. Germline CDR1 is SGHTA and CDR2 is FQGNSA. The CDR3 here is CASSLSGGGTEAFF. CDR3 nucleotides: TGTGCCAGCAGCTTGTCAGGGGGCGGCACTGAAGCTTTCTTT.

The chain's CDR3 is CASSSETSGSGEQYF. The CDR3 nucleotides are TGCGCCAGCAGCTCTGAGACTAGCGGGAGTGGCGAGCAGTACTTC. The chain uses TRBV5-1 and TRBJ2-7; 12 nucleotides line up with TRBD2. The germline V gene encodes CDR1 SGHRS and CDR2 YFSETQ. Trimming took 3 bases from V and 6 from J; bases not matched to a gene: 7. This CDR3 spans 15 amino acids. The whole variable domain, remainder taken from reference TRBV5-1 and TRBJ2-7, is KAGVTQTPRYLIKTRGQQVTLSCSPISGHRSVSWYQQTPGQGLQFLFEYFSETQRNKGNFPGRFSGRQFSNSRSEMNVSTLELGDSALYLCASSSETSGSGEQYFGPGTRLTVT.

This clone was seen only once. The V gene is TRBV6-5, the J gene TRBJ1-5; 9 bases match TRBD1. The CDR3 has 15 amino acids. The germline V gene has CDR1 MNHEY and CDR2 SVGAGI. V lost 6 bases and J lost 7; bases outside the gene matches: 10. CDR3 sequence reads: CASRKQGAKAQPQHF. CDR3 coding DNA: TGTGCCAGCAGGAAACAGGGGGCTAAAGCGCAGCCCCAGCATTTT.

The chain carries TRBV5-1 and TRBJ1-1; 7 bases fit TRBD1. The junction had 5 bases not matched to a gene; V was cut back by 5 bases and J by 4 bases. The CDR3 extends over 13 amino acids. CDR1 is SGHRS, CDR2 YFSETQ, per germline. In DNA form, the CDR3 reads TGCGCCAGCAGATTACAGGGGTCCACTGAAGCTTTCTTT. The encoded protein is CASRLQGSTEAFF.

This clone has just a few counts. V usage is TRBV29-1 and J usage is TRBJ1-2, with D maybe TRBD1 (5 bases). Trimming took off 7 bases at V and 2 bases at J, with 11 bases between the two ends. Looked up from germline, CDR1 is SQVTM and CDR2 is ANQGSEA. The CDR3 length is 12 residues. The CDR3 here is CSGLEGNYGYTF. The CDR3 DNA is TGCAGCGGCCTGGAGGGGAACTATGGCTACACCTTC.

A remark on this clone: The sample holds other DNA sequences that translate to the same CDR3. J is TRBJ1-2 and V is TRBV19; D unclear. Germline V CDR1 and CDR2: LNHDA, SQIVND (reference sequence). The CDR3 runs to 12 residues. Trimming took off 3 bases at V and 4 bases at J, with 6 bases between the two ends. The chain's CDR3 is CASSISVYGYTF. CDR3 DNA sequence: TGTGCCAGTAGTATTTCTGTCTATGGCTACACCTTC. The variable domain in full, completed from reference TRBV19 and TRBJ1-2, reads DGGITQSPKYLFRKEGQNVTLSCEQNLNHDAMYWYRQDPGQGLRLIYYSQIVNDFQKGDIAEGYSVSREKKESFPLTVTSAQKNPTAFYLCASSISVYGYTFGSGTRLTVV.

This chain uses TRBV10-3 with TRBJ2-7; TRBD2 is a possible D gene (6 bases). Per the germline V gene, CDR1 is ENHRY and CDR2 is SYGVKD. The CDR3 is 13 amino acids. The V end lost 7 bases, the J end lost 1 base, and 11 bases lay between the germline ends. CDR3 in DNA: TGTGCCATCAATGGAGGGATATCCTACGAGCAGTACTTC. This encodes CAINGGISYEQYF.

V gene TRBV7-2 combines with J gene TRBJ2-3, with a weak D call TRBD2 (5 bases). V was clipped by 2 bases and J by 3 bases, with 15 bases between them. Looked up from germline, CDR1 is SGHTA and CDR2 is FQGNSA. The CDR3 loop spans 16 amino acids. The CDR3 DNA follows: TGTGCCAGCAGCTTATTGGACTTCCCCCCGACAGATACGCAGTATTTT. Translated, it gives CASSLLDFPPTDTQYF. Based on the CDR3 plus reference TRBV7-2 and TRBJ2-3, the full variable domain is GAGVSQSPSNKVTEKGKDVELRCDPISGHTALYWYRQSLGQGLEFLIYFQGNSAPDKSGLPSDRFSAERTGGSVSTLTIQRTQQEDSAVYLCASSLLDFPPTDTQYFGPGTRLTVL.

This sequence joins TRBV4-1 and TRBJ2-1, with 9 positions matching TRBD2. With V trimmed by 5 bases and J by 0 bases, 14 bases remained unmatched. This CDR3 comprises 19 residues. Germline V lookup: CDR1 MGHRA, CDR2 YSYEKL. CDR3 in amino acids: CASSTLGSGRLSSYNEQFF. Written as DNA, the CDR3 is TGCGCCAGCAGCACCCTAGGAAGCGGGAGGCTTAGCTCCTACAATGAGCAGTTCTTC.

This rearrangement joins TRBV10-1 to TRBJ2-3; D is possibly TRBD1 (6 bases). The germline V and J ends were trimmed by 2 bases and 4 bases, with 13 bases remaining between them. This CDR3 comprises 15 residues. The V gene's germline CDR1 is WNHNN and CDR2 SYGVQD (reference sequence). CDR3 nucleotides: TGCGCCAGCAGTGAGGGGGGCAAATCGGCAGATACGCAGTATTTT. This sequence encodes CASSEGGKSADTQYF.

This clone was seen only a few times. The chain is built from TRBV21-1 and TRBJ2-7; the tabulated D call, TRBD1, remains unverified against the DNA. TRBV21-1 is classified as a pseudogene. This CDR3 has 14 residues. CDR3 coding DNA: TGTGCCAGCAGCAGACAGGGAGCGTCCTACGAGCAGTACTTC. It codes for CASSRQGASYEQYF.

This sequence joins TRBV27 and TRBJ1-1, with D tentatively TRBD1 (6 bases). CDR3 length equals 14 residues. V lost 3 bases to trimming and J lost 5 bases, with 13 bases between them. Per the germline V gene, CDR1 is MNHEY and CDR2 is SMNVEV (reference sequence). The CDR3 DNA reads TGTGCCAGCAGTTTGGTCCAGGGGAGGACTGAAGCTTTCTTT. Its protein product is CASSLVQGRTEAFF.

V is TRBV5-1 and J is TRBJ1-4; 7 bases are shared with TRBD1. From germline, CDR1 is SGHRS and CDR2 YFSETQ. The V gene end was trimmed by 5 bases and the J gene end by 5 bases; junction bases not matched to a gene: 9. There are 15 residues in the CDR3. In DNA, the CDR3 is TGCGCCAGCAGTACCACAGGGGAGGGAAATGAAAAACTGTTTTTT. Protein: CASSTTGEGNEKLFF.

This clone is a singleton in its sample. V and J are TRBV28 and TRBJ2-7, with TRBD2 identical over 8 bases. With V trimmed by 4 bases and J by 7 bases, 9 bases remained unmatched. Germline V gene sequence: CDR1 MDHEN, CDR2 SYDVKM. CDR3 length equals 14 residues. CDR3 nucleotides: TGTGCCAGCAGTTCGGGACTAGGGGGAGGGGAGCAGTACTTC. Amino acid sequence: CASSSGLGGGEQYF.

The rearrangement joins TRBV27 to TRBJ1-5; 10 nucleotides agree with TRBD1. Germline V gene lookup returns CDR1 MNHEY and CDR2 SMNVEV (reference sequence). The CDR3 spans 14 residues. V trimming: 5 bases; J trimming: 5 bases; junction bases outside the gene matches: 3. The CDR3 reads CASSPGTGDQPQHF. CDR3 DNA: TGTGCCAGCAGTCCCGGGACAGGGGATCAGCCCCAGCATTTT.

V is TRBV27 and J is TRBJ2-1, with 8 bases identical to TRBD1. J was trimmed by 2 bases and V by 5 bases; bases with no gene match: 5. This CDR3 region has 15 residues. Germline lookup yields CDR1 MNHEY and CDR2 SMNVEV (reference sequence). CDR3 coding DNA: TGTGCCAGCAGTGTCCGGGACAGGCCCTACAATGAGCAGTTCTTC. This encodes CASSVRDRPYNEQFF.

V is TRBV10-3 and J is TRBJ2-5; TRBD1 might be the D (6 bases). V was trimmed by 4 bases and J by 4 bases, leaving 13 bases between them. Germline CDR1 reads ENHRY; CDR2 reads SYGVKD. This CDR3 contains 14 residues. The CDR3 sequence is CAISAYGTPETQYF. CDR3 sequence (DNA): TGTGCCATCAGTGCATACGGGACACCAGAGACCCAGTACTTC.

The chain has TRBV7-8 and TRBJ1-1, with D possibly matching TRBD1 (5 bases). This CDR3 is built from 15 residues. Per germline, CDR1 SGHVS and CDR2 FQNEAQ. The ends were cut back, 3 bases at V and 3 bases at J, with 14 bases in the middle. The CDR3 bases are TGTGCCAGCAGCTTCGCCGGGGCGGGGTACACTGAAGCTTTCTTT. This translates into CASSFAGAGYTEAFF. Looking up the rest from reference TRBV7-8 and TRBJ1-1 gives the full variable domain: GAGVSQSPRYKVAKRGQDVALRCDPISGHVSLFWYQQALGQGPEFLTYFQNEAQLDKSGLPSDRFFAERPEGSVSTLKIQRTQQEDSAVYLCASSFAGAGYTEAFFGQGTRLTVV.

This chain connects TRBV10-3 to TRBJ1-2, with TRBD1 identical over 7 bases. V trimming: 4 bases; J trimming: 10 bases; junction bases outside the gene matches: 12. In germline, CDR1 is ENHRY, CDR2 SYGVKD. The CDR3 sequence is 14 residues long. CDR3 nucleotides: TGTGCCATCAGTGGCGGGGCCGGGACAGATATCTACACCTTC. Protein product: CAISGGAGTDIYTF.

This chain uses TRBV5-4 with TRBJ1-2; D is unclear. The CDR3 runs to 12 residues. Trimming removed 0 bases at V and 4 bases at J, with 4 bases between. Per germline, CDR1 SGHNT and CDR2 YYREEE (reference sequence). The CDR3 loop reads CASSLAAYGYTF. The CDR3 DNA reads TGTGCCAGCAGCTTGGCTGCCTATGGCTACACCTTC.